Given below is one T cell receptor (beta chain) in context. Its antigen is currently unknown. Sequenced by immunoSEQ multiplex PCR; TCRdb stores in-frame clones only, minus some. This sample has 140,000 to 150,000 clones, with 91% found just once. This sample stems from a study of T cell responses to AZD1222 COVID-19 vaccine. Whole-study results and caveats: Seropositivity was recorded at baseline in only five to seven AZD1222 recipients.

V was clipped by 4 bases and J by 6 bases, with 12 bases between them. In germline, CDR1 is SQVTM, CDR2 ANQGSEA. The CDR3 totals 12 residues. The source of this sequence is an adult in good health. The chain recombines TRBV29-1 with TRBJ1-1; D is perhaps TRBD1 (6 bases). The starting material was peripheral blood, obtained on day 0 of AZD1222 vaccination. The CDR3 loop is CSVGPRGAEAFF. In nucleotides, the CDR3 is TGCAGCGTTGGTCCAAGGGGGGCTGAAGCTTTCTTT.